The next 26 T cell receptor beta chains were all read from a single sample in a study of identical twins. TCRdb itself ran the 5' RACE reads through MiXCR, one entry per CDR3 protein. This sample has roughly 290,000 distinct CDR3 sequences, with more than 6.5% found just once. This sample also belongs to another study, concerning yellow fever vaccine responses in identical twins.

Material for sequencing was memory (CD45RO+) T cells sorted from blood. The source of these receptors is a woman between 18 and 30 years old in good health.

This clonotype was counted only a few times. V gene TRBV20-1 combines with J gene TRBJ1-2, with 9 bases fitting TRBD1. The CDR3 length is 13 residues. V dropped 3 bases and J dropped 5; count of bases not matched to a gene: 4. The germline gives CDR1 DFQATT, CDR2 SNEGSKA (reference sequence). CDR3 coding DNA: TGCAGTGCTAGGGGGACAGGGAAATATGGCTACACCTTC. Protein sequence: CSARGTGKYGYTF.

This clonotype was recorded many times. The CDR3 sequence is CASSRPGLAINEQFF. CDR3 coding DNA: TGTGCCAGCAGCCGTCCGGGACTAGCGATTAATGAGCAGTTCTTC. This rearrangement joins TRBV11-1 to TRBJ2-1; 10 nucleotides match TRBD2. V dropped 5 bases and J dropped 7; count of bases not matched to a gene: 8. Germline CDR1 is SGHAT and CDR2 is FQDESV (reference sequence). This CDR3 is 15 amino acids long.

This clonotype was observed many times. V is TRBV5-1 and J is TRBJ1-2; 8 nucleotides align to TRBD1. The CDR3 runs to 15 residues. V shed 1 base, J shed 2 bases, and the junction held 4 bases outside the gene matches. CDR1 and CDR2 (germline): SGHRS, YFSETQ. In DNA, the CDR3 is TGCGCCAGCAGCTTGATTGCAGGGGGCAACTATGGCTACACCTTC. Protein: CASSLIAGGNYGYTF.

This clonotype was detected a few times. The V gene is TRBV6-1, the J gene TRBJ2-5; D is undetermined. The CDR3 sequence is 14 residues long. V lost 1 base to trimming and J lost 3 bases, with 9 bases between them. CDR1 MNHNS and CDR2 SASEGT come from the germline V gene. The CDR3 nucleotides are TGTGCCAGCAGTGAAGGGGCCCCCAAAGAGACCCAGTACTTC. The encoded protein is CASSEGAPKETQYF.

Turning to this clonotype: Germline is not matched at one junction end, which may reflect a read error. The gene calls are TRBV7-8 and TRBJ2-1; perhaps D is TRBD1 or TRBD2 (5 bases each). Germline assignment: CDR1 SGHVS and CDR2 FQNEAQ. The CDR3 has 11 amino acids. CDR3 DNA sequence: TGTGCCAGCAGCTCCCGGGACCGTCGGTACTTC. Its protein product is CASSSRDRRYF.

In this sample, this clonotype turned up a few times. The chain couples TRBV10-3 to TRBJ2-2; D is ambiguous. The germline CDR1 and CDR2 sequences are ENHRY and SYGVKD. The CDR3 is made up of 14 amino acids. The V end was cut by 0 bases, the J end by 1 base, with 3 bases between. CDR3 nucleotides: TGTGCCATCAGTGAGTCGGGGAACACCGGGGAGCTGTTTTTT. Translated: CAISESGNTGELFF.

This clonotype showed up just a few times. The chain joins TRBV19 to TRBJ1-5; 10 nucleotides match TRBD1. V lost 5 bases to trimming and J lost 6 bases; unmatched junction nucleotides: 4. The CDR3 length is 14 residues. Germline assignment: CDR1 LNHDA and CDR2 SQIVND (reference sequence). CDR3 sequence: CASSPGQGPQPQHF. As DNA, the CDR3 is TGTGCCAGTAGTCCGGGACAGGGGCCTCAGCCCCAGCATTTT.

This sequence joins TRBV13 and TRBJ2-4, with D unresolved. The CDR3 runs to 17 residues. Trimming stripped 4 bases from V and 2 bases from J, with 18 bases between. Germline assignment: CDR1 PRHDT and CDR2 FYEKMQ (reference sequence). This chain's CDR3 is CASSWSEAAIPKNIQYF. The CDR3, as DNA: TGTGCCAGCAGCTGGAGTGAGGCCGCGATACCCAAAAACATTCAGTACTTC.

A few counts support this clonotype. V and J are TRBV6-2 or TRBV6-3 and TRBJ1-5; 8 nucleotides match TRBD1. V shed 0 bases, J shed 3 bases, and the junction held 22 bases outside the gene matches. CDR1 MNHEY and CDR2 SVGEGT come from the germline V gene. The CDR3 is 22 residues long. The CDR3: CASSYSNAPGTGGGGNNQPQHF. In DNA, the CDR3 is TGTGCCAGCAGTTACTCGAACGCACCTGGGACAGGTGGGGGGGGGAACAATCAGCCCCAGCATTTT.

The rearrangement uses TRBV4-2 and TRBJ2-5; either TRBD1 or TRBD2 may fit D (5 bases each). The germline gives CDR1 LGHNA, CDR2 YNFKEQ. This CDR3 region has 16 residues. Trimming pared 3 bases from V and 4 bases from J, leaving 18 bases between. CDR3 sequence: CASSHGAHLGPETQYF. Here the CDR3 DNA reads TGTGCCAGCAGCCACGGGGCCCACTTGGGGCCAGAGACCCAGTACTTC.

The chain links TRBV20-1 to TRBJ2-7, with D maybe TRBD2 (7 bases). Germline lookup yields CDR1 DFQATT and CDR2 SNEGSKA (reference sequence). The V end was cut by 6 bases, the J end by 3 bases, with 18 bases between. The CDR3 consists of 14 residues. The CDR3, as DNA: TGCAGTGCAGCCTCAGGGGAGGGGATCTACGAGCAGTACTTC. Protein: CSAASGEGIYEQYF.

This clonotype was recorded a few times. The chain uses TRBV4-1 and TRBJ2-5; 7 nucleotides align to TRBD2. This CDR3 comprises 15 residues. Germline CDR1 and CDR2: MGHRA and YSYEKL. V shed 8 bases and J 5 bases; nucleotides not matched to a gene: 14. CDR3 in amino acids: CASRDQDMRGETQYF. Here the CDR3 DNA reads TGCGCCAGCCGCGACCAGGACATGCGGGGGGAGACCCAGTACTTC.

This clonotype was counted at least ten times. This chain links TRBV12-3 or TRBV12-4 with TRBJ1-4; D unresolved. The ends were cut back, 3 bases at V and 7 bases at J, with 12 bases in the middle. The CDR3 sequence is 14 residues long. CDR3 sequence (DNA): TGTGCCAGCAGTTTCGACAACCGGGGTGAAAAACTGTTTTTT. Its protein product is CASSFDNRGEKLFF.

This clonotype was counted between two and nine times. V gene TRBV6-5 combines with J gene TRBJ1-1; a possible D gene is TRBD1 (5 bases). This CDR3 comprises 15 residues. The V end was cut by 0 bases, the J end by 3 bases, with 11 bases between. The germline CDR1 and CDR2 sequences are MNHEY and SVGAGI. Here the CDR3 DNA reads TGTGCCAGCAGTTACTCATGGGGGAGGGACACTGAAGCTTTCTTT. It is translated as CASSYSWGRDTEAFF.

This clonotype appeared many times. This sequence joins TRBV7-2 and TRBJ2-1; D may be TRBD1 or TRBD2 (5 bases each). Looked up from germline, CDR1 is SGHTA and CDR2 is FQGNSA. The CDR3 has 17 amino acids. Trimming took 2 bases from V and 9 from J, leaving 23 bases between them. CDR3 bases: TGTGCCAGCAGCTTATCCTGGGTAGCGCAGTGGGGGAGTGAGCAGTTCTTC. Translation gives CASSLSWVAQWGSEQFF. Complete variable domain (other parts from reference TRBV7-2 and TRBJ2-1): GAGVSQSPSNKVTEKGKDVELRCDPISGHTALYWYRQSLGQGLEFLIYFQGNSAPDKSGLPSDRFSAERTGGSVSTLTIQRTQQEDSAVYLCASSLSWVAQWGSEQFFGPGTRLTVL.

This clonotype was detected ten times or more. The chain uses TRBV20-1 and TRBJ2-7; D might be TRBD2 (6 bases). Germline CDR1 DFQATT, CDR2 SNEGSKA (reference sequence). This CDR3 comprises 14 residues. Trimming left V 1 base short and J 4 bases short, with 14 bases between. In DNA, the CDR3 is TGCAGTGCTAGAGGTAATCGGCTAGCGTACGAGCAGTACTTC. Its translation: CSARGNRLAYEQYF.

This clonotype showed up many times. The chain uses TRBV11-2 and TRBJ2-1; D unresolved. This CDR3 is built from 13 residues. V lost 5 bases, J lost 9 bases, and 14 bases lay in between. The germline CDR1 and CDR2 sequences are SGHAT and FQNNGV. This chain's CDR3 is CASSLYRSGEQFF. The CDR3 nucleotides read TGTGCCAGCAGCCTCTACCGCTCGGGTGAGCAGTTCTTC.

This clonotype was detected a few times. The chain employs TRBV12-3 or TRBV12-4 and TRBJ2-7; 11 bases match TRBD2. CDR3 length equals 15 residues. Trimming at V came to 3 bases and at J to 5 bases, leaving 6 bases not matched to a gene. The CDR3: CASSFGSGRVHEQYF. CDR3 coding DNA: TGTGCCAGCAGTTTTGGTAGCGGGAGGGTCCACGAGCAGTACTTC.

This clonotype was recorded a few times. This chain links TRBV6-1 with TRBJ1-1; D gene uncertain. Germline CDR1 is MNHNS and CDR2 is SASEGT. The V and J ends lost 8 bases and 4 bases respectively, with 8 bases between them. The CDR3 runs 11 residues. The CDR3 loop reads CASVRGTEAFF. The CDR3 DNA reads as TGTGCCAGCGTTCGGGGCACTGAAGCTTTCTTT.

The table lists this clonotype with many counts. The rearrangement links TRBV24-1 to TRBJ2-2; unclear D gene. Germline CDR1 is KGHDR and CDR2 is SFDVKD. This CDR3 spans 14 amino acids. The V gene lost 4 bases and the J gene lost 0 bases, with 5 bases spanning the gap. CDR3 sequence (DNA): TGTGCCACCAGTGACTACCCGAACACCGGGGAGCTGTTTTTT. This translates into CATSDYPNTGELFF.

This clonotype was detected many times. CDR3 sequence: CAIRGGANSPLHF. The CDR3 nucleotides are TGTGCCATTCGGGGGGGCGCGAATTCACCCCTCCACTTT. V and J are TRBV10-3 and TRBJ1-6; TRBD1 might be the D (6 bases). The CDR3 extends over 13 amino acids. Trimming shortened V by 9 bases and J by 7 bases, and 13 bases separated the two germline ends. CDR1 is ENHRY and CDR2 is SYGVKD in the germline V gene.

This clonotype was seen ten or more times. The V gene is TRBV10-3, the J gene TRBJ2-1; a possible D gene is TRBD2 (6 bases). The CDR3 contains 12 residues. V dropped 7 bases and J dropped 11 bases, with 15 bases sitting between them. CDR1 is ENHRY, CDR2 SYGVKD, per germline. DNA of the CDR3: TGTGCCATCACCCGGGGTGGGACTCAGCAGTTCTTC. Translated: CAITRGGTQQFF.

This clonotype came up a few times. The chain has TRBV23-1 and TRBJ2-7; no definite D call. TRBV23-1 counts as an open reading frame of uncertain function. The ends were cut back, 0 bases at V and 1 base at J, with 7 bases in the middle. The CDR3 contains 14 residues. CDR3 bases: TGCGCCAGCAGTCAATCTAACAGTTCCTACGAGCAGTACTTC. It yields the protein CASSQSNSSYEQYF.

This CDR3 reads CSAHLTSGSKTQYF. The CDR3 DNA reads as TGCAGTGCCCACTTGACTAGCGGGAGTAAGACCCAGTACTTC. The chain couples TRBV20-1 to TRBJ2-5, with 12 bases aligning to TRBD2. The germline V gene has CDR1 DFQATT and CDR2 SNEGSKA (reference sequence). The J segment lost 6 bases and the V segment lost 6 bases, leaving 8 bases of the junction unmatched. The CDR3 is made up of 14 amino acids.

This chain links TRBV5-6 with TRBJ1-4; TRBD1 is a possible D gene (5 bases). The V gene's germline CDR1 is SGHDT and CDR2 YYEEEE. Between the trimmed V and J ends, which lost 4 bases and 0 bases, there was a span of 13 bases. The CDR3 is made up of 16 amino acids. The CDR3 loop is CASSPDRGATNEKLFF. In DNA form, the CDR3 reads TGTGCCAGCAGCCCGGATCGGGGGGCAACTAATGAAAAACTGTTTTTT.

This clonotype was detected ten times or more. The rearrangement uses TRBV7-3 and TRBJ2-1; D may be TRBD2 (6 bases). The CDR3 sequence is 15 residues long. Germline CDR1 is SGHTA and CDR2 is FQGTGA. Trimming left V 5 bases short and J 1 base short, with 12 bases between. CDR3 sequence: CASSQSGGSYNEQFF. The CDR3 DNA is TGTGCCAGCAGCCAGAGCGGAGGGTCCTACAATGAGCAGTTCTTC.